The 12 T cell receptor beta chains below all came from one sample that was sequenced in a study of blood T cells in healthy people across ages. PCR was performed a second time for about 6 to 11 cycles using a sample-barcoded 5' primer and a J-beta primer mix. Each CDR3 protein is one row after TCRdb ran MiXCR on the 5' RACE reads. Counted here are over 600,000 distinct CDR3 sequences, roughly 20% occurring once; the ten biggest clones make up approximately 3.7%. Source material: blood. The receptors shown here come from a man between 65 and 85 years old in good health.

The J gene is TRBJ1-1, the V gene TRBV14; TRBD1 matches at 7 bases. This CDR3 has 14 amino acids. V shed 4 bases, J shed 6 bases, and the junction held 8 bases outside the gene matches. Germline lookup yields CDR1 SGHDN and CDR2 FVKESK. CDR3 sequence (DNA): TGTGCCAGCAGCCGGACGACAGGGATCGCTGAAGCTTTCTTT. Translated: CASSRTTGIAEAFF.

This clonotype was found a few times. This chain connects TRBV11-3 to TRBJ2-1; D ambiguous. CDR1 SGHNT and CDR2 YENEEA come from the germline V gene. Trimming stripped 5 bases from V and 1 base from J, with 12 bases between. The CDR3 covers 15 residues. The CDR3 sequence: CASSLSPNSYNEQFF. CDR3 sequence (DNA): TGTGCCAGCAGCCTCAGTCCGAATTCCTACAATGAGCAGTTCTTC. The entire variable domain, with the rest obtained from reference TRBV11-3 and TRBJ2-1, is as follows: EAGVVQSPRYKIIEKKQPVAFWCNPISGHNTLYWYLQNLGQGPELLIRYENEEAVDDSQLPKDRFSAERLKGVDSTLKIQPAELGDSAVYLCASSLSPNSYNEQFFGPGTRLTVL.

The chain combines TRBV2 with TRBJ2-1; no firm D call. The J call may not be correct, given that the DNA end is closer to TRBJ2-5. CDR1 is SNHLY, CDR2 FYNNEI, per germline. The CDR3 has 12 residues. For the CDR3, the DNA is TGTGCCAGCAGTGAAGACCGCCGGACCCAGTACTTC. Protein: CASSEDRRTQYF.

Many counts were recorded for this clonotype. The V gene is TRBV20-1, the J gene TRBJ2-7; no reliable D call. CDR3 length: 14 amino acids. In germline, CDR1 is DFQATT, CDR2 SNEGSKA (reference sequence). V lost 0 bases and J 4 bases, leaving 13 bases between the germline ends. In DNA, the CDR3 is TGCAGTGCTAGAGATCACCGGACCCTATACGAGCAGTACTTC. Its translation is CSARDHRTLYEQYF.

The CDR3 loop is CSVASGGEQYF. In DNA form, the CDR3 reads TGCAGCGTTGCTAGTGGAGGGGAGCAGTACTTC. The chain joins TRBV29-1 to TRBJ2-7; D might be TRBD2 (6 bases). CDR3 length equals 11 residues. The ends were cut back, 4 bases at V and 7 bases at J, with 11 bases in the middle. Germline V CDR1 and CDR2: SQVTM, ANQGSEA.

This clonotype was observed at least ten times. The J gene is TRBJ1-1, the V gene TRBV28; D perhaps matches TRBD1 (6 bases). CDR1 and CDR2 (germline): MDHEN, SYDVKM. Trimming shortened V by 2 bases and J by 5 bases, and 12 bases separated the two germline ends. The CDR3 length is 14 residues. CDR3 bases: TGTGCCAGCAGTTTAGGGGGGGCTAGGACTGAAGCTTTCTTT. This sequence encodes CASSLGGARTEAFF.

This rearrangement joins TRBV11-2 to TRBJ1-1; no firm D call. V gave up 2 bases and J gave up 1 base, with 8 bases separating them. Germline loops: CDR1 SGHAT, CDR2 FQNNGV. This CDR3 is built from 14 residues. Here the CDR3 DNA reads TGTGCCAGCAGCTTATGGGGTAAGAACACTGAAGCTTTCTTT. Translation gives CASSLWGKNTEAFF. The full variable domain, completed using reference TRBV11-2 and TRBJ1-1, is EAGVAQSPRYKIIEKRQSVAFWCNPISGHATLYWYQQILGQGPKLLIQFQNNGVVDDSQLPKDRFSAERLKGVDSTLKIQPAKLEDSAVYLCASSLWGKNTEAFFGQGTRLTVV.

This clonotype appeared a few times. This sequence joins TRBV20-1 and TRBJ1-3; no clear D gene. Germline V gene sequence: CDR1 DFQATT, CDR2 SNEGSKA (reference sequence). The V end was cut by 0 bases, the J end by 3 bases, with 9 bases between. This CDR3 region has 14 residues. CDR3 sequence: CSARDRAFGNTIYF. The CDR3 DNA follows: TGCAGTGCTAGAGATCGAGCATTTGGAAACACCATATATTTT.

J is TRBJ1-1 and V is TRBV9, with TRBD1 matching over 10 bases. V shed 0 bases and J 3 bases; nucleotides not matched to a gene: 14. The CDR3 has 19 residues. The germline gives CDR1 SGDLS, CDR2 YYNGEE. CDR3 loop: CASSVEDRDRGTADTEAFF. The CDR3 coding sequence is TGTGCCAGCAGCGTAGAGGACCGGGACAGGGGAACGGCCGACACTGAAGCTTTCTTT.

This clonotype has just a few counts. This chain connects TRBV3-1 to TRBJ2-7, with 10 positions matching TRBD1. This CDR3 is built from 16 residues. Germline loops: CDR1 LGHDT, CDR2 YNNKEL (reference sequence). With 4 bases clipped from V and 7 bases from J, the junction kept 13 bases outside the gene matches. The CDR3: CASSRNFGTGDGEQYF. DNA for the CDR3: TGTGCCAGCAGCCGCAATTTCGGGACAGGGGACGGGGAGCAGTACTTC.

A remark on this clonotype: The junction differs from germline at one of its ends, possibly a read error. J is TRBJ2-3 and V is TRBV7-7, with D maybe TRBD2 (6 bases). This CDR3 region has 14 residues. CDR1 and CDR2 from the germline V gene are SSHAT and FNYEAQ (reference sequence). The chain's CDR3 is CASSFNSGSDTQYF. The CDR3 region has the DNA TGCGCTAGCAGCTTTAATAGCGGTTCAGATACGCAGTATTTT.

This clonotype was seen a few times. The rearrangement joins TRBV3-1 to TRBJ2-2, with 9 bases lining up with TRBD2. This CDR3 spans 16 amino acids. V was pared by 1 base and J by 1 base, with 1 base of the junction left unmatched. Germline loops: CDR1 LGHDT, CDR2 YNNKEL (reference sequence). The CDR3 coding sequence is TGTGCCAGCAGCCAAGGCGGGAGGGTGAACACCGGGGAGCTGTTTTTT. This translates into CASSQGGRVNTGELFF.